Listed below are T cell receptor beta chains from one sample, sequenced in a study of blood T cell repertoires in COVID-19. Profiling relied on immunoSEQ multiplex PCR, and the TCRdb table lists in-frame clones only, not all of them. This sample yields around 250,000 clones, of which 75% to 90% are seen a single time; around 2% belongs to the top ten. Sequenced: PBMCs or T cells enriched from blood (not recorded which). Every receptor here comes from a woman between 45 and 65 years old who had recovered from COVID-19. The CDR3 runs from the conserved cysteine through the conserved F or W. Each record gives: V gene, D gene, clone size, J gene, CDR3 protein, CDR3 DNA. A D gene is named only where the DNA matches it firmly. Expanded clones are given a class, and other clones once, few, many or no size at all.

v_gene: TRBV7-2; d_gene: TRBD1; abundance: .; j_gene: TRBJ1-2; CDR3aa: CASSSDRGRGYGYTF; CDR3nt: TGTGCCAGCAGCTCGGACAGGGGACGGGGCTATGGCTACACCTTC
v_gene: TRBV4-2; d_gene: TRBD2; abundance: .; j_gene: TRBJ2-6; CDR3aa: CASSQSGRAGAGANVLTF; CDR3nt: TGTGCCAGCAGCCAAAGCGGGAGGGCCGGGGCTGGGGCCAACGTCCTGACTTTC
v_gene: TRBV28; d_gene: .; abundance: .; j_gene: TRBJ1-6; CDR3aa: CASSRDGAYNSPLHF; CDR3nt: TGTGCCAGCAGTCGAGACGGGGCCTATAATTCACCCCTCCACTTT
v_gene: TRBV27; d_gene: TRBD2; abundance: .; j_gene: TRBJ2-1; CDR3aa: CASSNPTSGINNEQFF; CDR3nt: TGTGCCAGCAGCAACCCGACTAGCGGGATTAACAATGAGCAGTTCTTC
v_gene: TRBV2; d_gene: .; abundance: .; j_gene: TRBJ1-5; CDR3aa: CASSDQRGFGLKGNQPQHF; CDR3nt: TGTGCCAGCAGTGACCAACGGGGTTTTGGGCTGAAGGGAAATCAGCCCCAGCATTTT
v_gene: TRBV3-1/TRBV3-2; d_gene: TRBD2; abundance: .; j_gene: TRBJ2-1; CDR3aa: CASSPLLGLANEQFF; CDR3nt: TGTGCCAGCAGCCCTCTTCTTGGACTAGCGAATGAGCAGTTCTTC
v_gene: TRBV27; d_gene: .; abundance: few; j_gene: TRBJ2-2; CDR3aa: CASSLVSTNTGELFF; CDR3nt: TGTGCCAGCAGTTTAGTTTCTACGAACACCGGGGAGCTGTTTTTT
v_gene: TRBV10-3; d_gene: .; abundance: .; j_gene: TRBJ2-2; CDR3aa: CAISDIGTGELFF; CDR3nt: TGTGCCATCAGTGATATCGGTACCGGGGAGCTGTTTTTT
v_gene: TRBV10-1; d_gene: TRBD1; abundance: .; j_gene: TRBJ2-7; CDR3aa: CASNIYRGRGEQYF; CDR3nt: TGCGCCAGCAATATTTACAGGGGGCGCGGCGAGCAGTACTTC
v_gene: TRBV7-2; d_gene: .; abundance: once; j_gene: TRBJ1-1; CDR3aa: CASSSRGSAEAFF; CDR3nt: TGTGCCAGCAGCTCCCGGGGTAGCGCTGAAGCTTTCTTT
v_gene: TRBV28; d_gene: TRBD2; abundance: .; j_gene: TRBJ2-7; CDR3aa: CASSSPTSGKYEQYF; CDR3nt: TGTGCCAGCAGTTCCCCGACTAGCGGGAAGTACGAGCAGTACTTC
v_gene: TRBV6-2/TRBV6-3; d_gene: .; abundance: .; j_gene: TRBJ1-1; CDR3aa: CASSYSEARMNTEAFF; CDR3nt: TGTGCCAGCAGTTACTCGGAGGCCAGGATGAACACTGAAGCTTTCTTT
v_gene: TRBV28; d_gene: .; abundance: .; j_gene: TRBJ2-7; CDR3aa: CASTSAVTYEQYF; CDR3nt: TGTGCCAGCACAAGCGCCGTCACCTACGAGCAGTACTTC
v_gene: TRBV7-8; d_gene: .; abundance: .; j_gene: TRBJ1-1; CDR3aa: CASSLGSAGPAFF; CDR3nt: TGTGCCAGCAGCTTAGGAAGTGCAGGGCCAGCTTTCTTT
v_gene: TRBV28; d_gene: TRBD1; abundance: .; j_gene: TRBJ1-1; CDR3aa: CASKGTANTEAFF; CDR3nt: TGTGCCAGCAAGGGGACAGCGAACACTGAAGCTTTCTTT
v_gene: TRBV7-8; d_gene: .; abundance: .; j_gene: TRBJ2-1; CDR3aa: CASSRLAEQFF; CDR3nt: TGTGCCAGCAGCCGTCTAGCGGAGCAGTTCTTC
v_gene: TRBV5-8; d_gene: .; abundance: .; j_gene: TRBJ2-1; CDR3aa: CASSPGKFLSINEQFF; CDR3nt: TGTGCCAGCAGCCCCGGGAAGTTTCTATCAATCAATGAGCAGTTCTTC
v_gene: TRBV9; d_gene: .; abundance: .; j_gene: TRBJ2-2; CDR3aa: CASSVRQEYGELFF; CDR3nt: TGTGCCAGCAGCGTAAGACAGGAGTACGGGGAGCTGTTTTTT
v_gene: TRBV24-1; d_gene: .; abundance: .; j_gene: TRBJ2-7; CDR3aa: CATSDPLTYEQYF; CDR3nt: TGTGCCACCAGTGATCCCCTCACTTACGAGCAGTACTTC
v_gene: TRBV15; d_gene: .; abundance: few; j_gene: TRBJ2-1; CDR3aa: CATSRELEPNEQFF; CDR3nt: TGTGCCACCAGCCGGGAGTTGGAACCCAATGAGCAGTTCTTC
v_gene: TRBV27; d_gene: .; abundance: .; j_gene: TRBJ2-7; CDR3aa: CASSLVGRAGYEQYF; CDR3nt: TGTGCCAGCAGTTTAGTCGGCAGGGCGGGGTACGAGCAGTACTTC
v_gene: TRBV27; d_gene: TRBD1; abundance: .; j_gene: TRBJ1-2; CDR3aa: CASSGVGRGLGGGYTF; CDR3nt: TGTGCCAGCAGTGGCGTGGGTAGGGGGCTCGGGGGAGGCTACACCTTC
v_gene: TRBV6-5; d_gene: .; abundance: few; j_gene: TRBJ2-7; CDR3aa: CASSYTGFTYEQYF; CDR3nt: TGTGCCAGCAGTTACACAGGGTTCACCTACGAGCAGTACTTC
v_gene: TRBV18; d_gene: .; abundance: .; j_gene: TRBJ2-1; CDR3aa: CASSPGAVSSYNEQFF; CDR3nt: TGTGCCAGCTCACCAGGCGCGGTGAGCTCCTACAATGAGCAGTTCTTC
v_gene: TRBV10-3; d_gene: .; abundance: .; j_gene: TRBJ2-7; CDR3aa: CAISETASLLPLEQYF; CDR3nt: TGTGCCATCAGTGAGACCGCTAGCCTTCTACCCCTCGAGCAGTACTTC
v_gene: TRBV5-1; d_gene: TRBD1; abundance: .; j_gene: TRBJ1-2; CDR3aa: CASSLSSSGTGVGYTF; CDR3nt: TGCGCCAGCAGCTTGTCTTCTTCCGGGACAGGGGTCGGCTACACCTTC
v_gene: TRBV18; d_gene: .; abundance: .; j_gene: TRBJ1-3; CDR3aa: CASSPSTTGNTIYF; CDR3nt: TGTGCCAGCTCCCCGAGTACGACTGGAAACACCATATATTTT
v_gene: TRBV5-6; d_gene: .; abundance: .; j_gene: TRBJ2-7; CDR3aa: CASSPGSPYEQYF; CDR3nt: TGTGCCAGCAGTCCGGGATCCCCCTACGAGCAGTACTTC
v_gene: TRBV5-5; d_gene: .; abundance: .; j_gene: TRBJ2-2; CDR3aa: CASSFFGNGELFF; CDR3nt: TGTGCCAGCAGCTTCTTCGGGAACGGGGAGCTGTTTTTT
v_gene: TRBV6-2/TRBV6-3; d_gene: .; abundance: .; j_gene: TRBJ1-2; CDR3aa: CASSYNGVYGYTF; CDR3nt: TGTGCCAGCAGTTACAACGGAGTCTATGGCTACACCTTC
v_gene: TRBV15; d_gene: TRBD1; abundance: once; j_gene: TRBJ2-6; CDR3aa: CATSATLRDRTSGANVLTF; CDR3nt: TGTGCCACCAGCGCTACTTTACGGGACAGAACCTCTGGGGCCAACGTCCTGACTTTC
v_gene: TRBV18; d_gene: .; abundance: few; j_gene: TRBJ1-4; CDR3aa: CASSLRRENNEKLFF; CDR3nt: TGTGCCAGCTCGCTACGCCGGGAGAATAATGAAAAACTGTTTTTT
v_gene: TRBV2; d_gene: .; abundance: .; j_gene: TRBJ1-5; CDR3aa: CASSEFGFNQPQHF; CDR3nt: TGTGCCAGCAGTGAGTTTGGCTTCAATCAGCCCCAGCATTTT
v_gene: TRBV11-3; d_gene: TRBD2; abundance: .; j_gene: TRBJ2-3; CDR3aa: CAIRSGRTDSTDTQYF; CDR3nt: TGTGCCATCCGTAGCGGGAGGACCGACAGCACAGATACGCAGTATTTT
v_gene: TRBV6-5; d_gene: TRBD1; abundance: .; j_gene: TRBJ1-3; CDR3aa: CASRWAGTEGNTIYF; CDR3nt: TGTGCCAGCAGATGGGCCGGGACAGAGGGAAACACCATATATTTT
v_gene: TRBV18; d_gene: .; abundance: .; j_gene: TRBJ2-7; CDR3aa: CASSLTTGTSTEQYF; CDR3nt: TGTGCCAGCTCATTGACCACAGGGACATCTACGGAGCAGTACTTC
v_gene: TRBV29-1; d_gene: TRBD2; abundance: .; j_gene: TRBJ2-3; CDR3aa: CSVDGSSGSTDTQYF; CDR3nt: TGCAGCGTTGATGGGTCTAGCGGGAGTACAGATACGCAGTATTTT
v_gene: TRBV28; d_gene: TRBD1; abundance: .; j_gene: TRBJ2-7; CDR3aa: CASREQGTSYEQYF; CDR3nt: TGTGCCAGCAGAGAACAGGGGACCTCCTACGAGCAGTACTTC
v_gene: TRBV5-6; d_gene: TRBD1; abundance: .; j_gene: TRBJ2-1; CDR3aa: CASSWGQGHEQFF; CDR3nt: TGTGCCAGCAGCTGGGGACAGGGGCATGAGCAGTTCTTC
v_gene: TRBV2; d_gene: .; abundance: .; j_gene: TRBJ1-2; CDR3aa: CASETGDGYTF; CDR3nt: TGTGCCAGCGAAACGGGGGATGGCTACACCTTC
v_gene: TRBV6-5; d_gene: .; abundance: few; j_gene: TRBJ1-6; CDR3aa: CASSYARGSPLHF; CDR3nt: TGTGCCAGCAGTTATGCCAGAGGGTCACCCCTCCACTTT